The present T cell receptor beta chain was sequenced within a study of blood T cell repertoires in COVID-19. As for the study in general: Samples taken during acute and convalescent COVID-19 were collected in the United States, Italy and Spain. Nucleic acid was either cDNA or gDNA, and it came from T cells, B-cell-depleted T cells, or PBMCs.

As handled by the study authors: From reference gene primer amplification, estimates of nucleated cell counts were derived. Repertoires were generated with immunoSEQ multiplex PCR, while TCRdb's copy carries only in-frame clones and drops some. D and trimming were read from the DNA, whereas the V and J calls and clone size are those reported in that table. The table has around 130,000 clones, 84% seen once. V was trimmed by 2 bases and J by 4 bases, leaving 8 bases between them. CDR1 and CDR2 from the germline V gene are LNHDA and SQIVND (reference sequence). CDR3 size: 13 residues. This sequence originates from a woman in her sixties or seventies with acute or convalescent COVID-19. Input material: peripheral blood. The chain is built from TRBV19 and TRBJ1-2, with D uncertain. Here the CDR3 reads CASSISEGYGYTF. The CDR3 coding sequence is TGTGCCAGTAGTATAAGTGAGGGCTATGGCTACACCTTC.